This TCR beta chain was documented in a study of shared clonotypes between healthy human individuals. TCRdb's table, derived via immunoSEQ multiplex PCR, lists solely in-frame clones and lacks some. The sample holds 300,000 to 400,000 clones, roughly 80% seen once. V lost 4 bases, J lost 3 bases, and 2 bases stayed unmatched. This CDR3 is 13 amino acids long. Looked up from germline, CDR1 is WNHNN and CDR2 is SYGVQD (reference sequence). Study results and limitations: Among the subsets, naive ones generally showed larger estimated richness than memory ones.

This clone was detected only once. The antigen remains unidentified. This clonotype was obtained from a man aged 25 to 45 in good health. The chain recombines TRBV10-1 with TRBJ2-5; TRBD2 aligns across 7 bases. Sequenced input: memory CD4+ T cells sorted from blood. Subset indicated: CD45RA-negative fraction. The CDR3 loop is CASSAGREETQYF. The CDR3 DNA follows: TGCGCCAGCAGTGCAGGGAGGGAAGAGACCCAGTACTTC.